Shown below are 26 T cell receptor beta chains from a single sample sequenced in a study of shared clonotypes between healthy human individuals. TCRdb keeps only in-frame clones here, not all; method: immunoSEQ multiplex PCR. This table has some 2,100,000 clones, around 95% appearing once. Sample: naive CD4+ T cells sorted from blood. The subset is: CD45RA+ positively selected. The receptor source for this set is a man in his late teens or twenties in good health.

In regard to this clone: Other DNA sequences in this sample translate to the same CDR3. The chain carries TRBV10-1 and TRBJ2-1; tentatively, D is TRBD2 (6 bases). This CDR3 spans 13 amino acids. Trimming pared 0 bases from V and 7 bases from J, leaving 7 bases between. Germline CDR1 is WNHNN and CDR2 is SYGVQD (reference sequence). The CDR3 region is CASSESGGNEQFF. Here the CDR3 DNA reads TGCGCCAGCAGTGAGTCGGGAGGAAATGAGCAGTTCTTC.

V and J are TRBV7-8 and TRBJ1-1; the D gene is possibly TRBD1 (5 bases). The CDR3 consists of 15 residues. Looked up from germline, CDR1 is SGHVS and CDR2 is FQNEAQ. With 0 bases removed from V and 5 bases from J, the gap between germline ends came to 13 bases. The CDR3 here is CASSLAVTRGTEAFF. The CDR3 nucleotides read TGTGCCAGCAGCTTAGCGGTCACCCGGGGGACTGAAGCTTTCTTT.

The V call is TRBV6-5, the J call TRBJ1-1; D unclear. CDR1 and CDR2 (germline): MNHEY, SVGAGI. The CDR3 contains 14 residues. The V end was cut by 2 bases, the J end by 1 base, with 8 bases between. This CDR3 reads CASSYLGRNTEAFF. Here the CDR3 DNA reads TGTGCCAGCAGTTACCTTGGACGGAACACTGAAGCTTTCTTT.

DNA of the CDR3: TGTGCCAGCAGTTTATCGGGGATTGGTAAGGGGGAAGATGAAGCTTTCTTT. Translated, it gives CASSLSGIGKGEDEAFF. This chain joins TRBV27 and TRBJ1-1; weak D call: TRBD1 (6 bases). The V gene's germline CDR1 is MNHEY and CDR2 SMNVEV (reference sequence). Trimming removed 0 bases from V and 7 bases from J, with 21 bases in between. CDR3 size: 17 residues.

The chain recombines TRBV27 with TRBJ2-7; possibly TRBD2 for D (5 bases). Germline loops: CDR1 MNHEY, CDR2 SMNVEV (reference sequence). V gave up 5 bases and J gave up 4 bases, with 15 bases separating them. The CDR3 extends over 14 amino acids. The CDR3 sequence: CASSIGGGRYEQYF. As DNA, the CDR3 is TGTGCCAGCAGTATCGGAGGAGGTCGGTACGAGCAGTACTTC.

This chain joins TRBV2 and TRBJ2-2; 16 bases match TRBD2. There are 18 residues in the CDR3. V lost 4 bases, J lost 2 bases, and 4 bases stayed unmatched. From germline, CDR1 is SNHLY and CDR2 FYNNEI. The CDR3 DNA reads TGTGCCAGCAGTGGGGGGACTAGCGGGAGGGCCAACACCGGGGAGCTGTTTTTT. This codes for CASSGGTSGRANTGELFF.

CDR3 bases: TGTGCCAGCAGCCGAGGACTAACGGGTTTGACAGATACGCAGTATTTT. Amino acids: CASSRGLTGLTDTQYF. The chain is built from TRBV7-2 and TRBJ2-3; a possible D gene is TRBD2 (6 bases). The V end was cut by 5 bases, the J end by 3 bases, with 18 bases between. The CDR3 length is 16 residues. Germline values: CDR1 SGHTA, CDR2 FQGNSA.

The chain links TRBV4-3 to TRBJ2-3; D not certain. Germline CDR1 and CDR2: LGHNA and YSLEER. Trimming took 1 base from V and 0 from J, leaving 8 bases between them. CDR3 length: 15 amino acids. CDR3 nucleotide sequence: TGCGCCAGCAGCCAAGTGGCAGCGAGCACAGATACGCAGTATTTT. Amino acid sequence: CASSQVAASTDTQYF.

The genes are TRBV5-4 and TRBJ1-2, with no clear D. V lost 4 bases and J 0 bases, leaving 16 bases between the germline ends. CDR3 length equals 16 residues. CDR1 is SGHNT, CDR2 YYREEE, per germline (reference sequence). Here the CDR3 DNA reads TGTGCCAGCAGCGTCGACTATGGGGTACCTAACTATGGCTACACCTTC. This sequence encodes CASSVDYGVPNYGYTF.

The chain links TRBV11-2 to TRBJ1-6, with D hard to call. CDR1 and CDR2 (germline): SGHAT, FQNNGV. This CDR3 is 16 amino acids long. V was cut by 3 bases and J by 5 bases, with 14 bases left in between. The CDR3 nucleotides read TGTGCCAGCAGCTTCGGGCGAGGAGTGGATAATTCACCCCTCCACTTT. This codes for CASSFGRGVDNSPLHF.

The V and J genes are TRBV11-1 and TRBJ2-1; a possible D gene is TRBD1 (5 bases). From germline, CDR1 is SGHAT and CDR2 FQDESV (reference sequence). This CDR3 contains 13 residues. V lost 8 bases to trimming and J lost 6 bases, with 14 bases between them. The CDR3 is CASGGRAANEQFF. In nucleotides, the CDR3 is TGTGCCAGCGGTGGCAGGGCTGCCAATGAGCAGTTCTTC.

The chain carries TRBV7-2 and TRBJ2-7; the D gene is possibly TRBD1 (5 bases). Trimming took off 5 bases at V and 6 bases at J, with 17 bases between the two ends. The V gene's germline CDR1 is SGHTA and CDR2 FQGNSA. This CDR3 has 14 amino acids. The CDR3 protein is CASSPAPRASEQYF. The CDR3 bases are TGTGCCAGCAGCCCGGCGCCCAGGGCCAGCGAGCAGTACTTC.

A few counts support this clone. In the same sample, other DNA sequences code for this CDR3. This chain connects TRBV18 to TRBJ1-1; 7 nucleotides match TRBD1. Germline lookup yields CDR1 KGHSH and CDR2 LQKENI. CDR3 length: 14 amino acids. V lost 3 bases and J lost 1; bases outside the gene matches: 2. This CDR3 reads CASSPGQKNTEAFF. The CDR3 region has the DNA TGTGCCAGCTCACCGGGACAGAAGAACACTGAAGCTTTCTTT.

The sample holds one count of this clone. The V and J genes are TRBV7-2 and TRBJ1-5, with D maybe TRBD1 (5 bases). V lost 5 bases, J lost 6 bases, and 14 bases lay in between. The CDR3 covers 14 residues. Germline lookup yields CDR1 SGHTA and CDR2 FQGNSA. CDR3 protein: CASSQLQGVQPQHF. In nucleotides, the CDR3 is TGTGCCAGCAGCCAGCTCCAGGGCGTTCAGCCCCAGCATTTT.

This rearrangement joins TRBV10-3 to TRBJ2-2; D may be TRBD2 (6 bases). This CDR3 contains 16 residues. CDR1 is ENHRY and CDR2 is SYGVKD in the germline V gene. The V gene lost 3 bases and the J gene lost 4 bases, with 15 bases spanning the gap. The CDR3 loop reads CAISERSRGGTGELFF. For the CDR3, the DNA is TGTGCCATCAGTGAACGGTCGAGGGGAGGCACCGGGGAGCTGTTTTTT.

The chain uses TRBV7-9 and TRBJ2-7; 10 positions match TRBD2. Germline V gene sequence: CDR1 SEHNR, CDR2 FQNEAQ (reference sequence). V lost 8 bases to trimming and J lost 6 bases; unmatched junction nucleotides: 10. This CDR3 contains 14 residues. The CDR3 is CASGASGSLAEQYF. CDR3 bases: TGTGCCAGCGGCGCTAGCGGGAGTTTGGCCGAGCAGTACTTC.

The chain carries TRBV5-1 and TRBJ1-1; no clear D. The CDR3 runs 14 residues. CDR1 and CDR2 from the germline V gene are SGHRS and YFSETQ. Trimming cost V 6 bases and J 0 bases, with 12 bases left between them. Here the CDR3 reads CASTGGVMNTEAFF. CDR3 bases: TGCGCCAGCACAGGTGGGGTCATGAACACTGAAGCTTTCTTT.

The rearrangement uses TRBV4-1 and TRBJ1-6; 7 nucleotides line up with TRBD1. V trimming: 5 bases; J trimming: 7 bases; junction bases outside the gene matches: 2. Germline-derived CDR1 and CDR2 are MGHRA and YSYEKL. The CDR3 loop spans 13 amino acids. Written as DNA, the CDR3 is TGCGCCAGCAGCGAACAGGGGAATTCACCCCTCCACTTT. This codes for CASSEQGNSPLHF.

This chain links TRBV4-1 with TRBJ1-2; D gene unclear. This CDR3 region has 14 residues. The germline V gene has CDR1 MGHRA and CDR2 YSYEKL. V was trimmed by 0 bases and J by 7 bases, leaving 12 bases between them. The CDR3 reads CASSQDLVPRGYTF. CDR3 nucleotide sequence: TGCGCCAGCAGCCAAGATTTAGTCCCACGTGGCTACACCTTC.

As regards this clone: Other nucleotide sequences in the sample specify the same CDR3. This chain connects TRBV4-1 to TRBJ2-5; D gene uncertain. Trimming cost V 3 bases and J 5 bases, with 10 bases left between them. Germline V lookup: CDR1 MGHRA, CDR2 YSYEKL. CDR3 length equals 13 residues. The CDR3 reads CASSQAPSETQYF. CDR3 nucleotide sequence: TGCGCCAGCAGCCAGGCACCCTCGGAGACCCAGTACTTC.

The V and J genes are TRBV2 and TRBJ2-3; D might be TRBD1 (6 bases). Between the trimmed V and J ends, which lost 8 bases and 2 bases, there was a span of 17 bases. The CDR3 consists of 15 residues. Germline values: CDR1 SNHLY, CDR2 FYNNEI. CDR3 coding DNA: TGTGCCAGCGCCGGGGACACCCCTAACACAGATACGCAGTATTTT. Its protein is CASAGDTPNTDTQYF.

This chain joins TRBV7-9 and TRBJ2-5; D is possibly TRBD1 (6 bases). Trimming cost V 1 base and J 4 bases, with 13 bases left between them. The V gene's germline CDR1 is SEHNR and CDR2 FQNEAQ (reference sequence). The CDR3 spans 15 residues. The CDR3 DNA reads TGTGCCAGCAGCTTAGGCTCAGGGGCGGTAGAGACCCAGTACTTC. Its protein product is CASSLGSGAVETQYF.

The V call is TRBV7-2, the J call TRBJ1-6; TRBD1 is a possible D gene (6 bases). Germline lookup yields CDR1 SGHTA and CDR2 FQGNSA. CDR3 length: 15 residues. V was shortened by 4 bases and J by 8 bases, with 15 bases between the two germline ends. CDR3 in amino acids: CASSYIWDTDSPLHF. CDR3 bases: TGTGCCAGCAGCTACATCTGGGACACGGATTCACCCCTCCACTTT.

This sequence joins TRBV30 and TRBJ2-5; 13 nucleotides line up with TRBD2. CDR1 and CDR2 from the germline V gene are GTSNPN and SVGIG (reference sequence). V gave up 8 bases and J gave up 2 bases; unmatched junction bases: 5. This CDR3 contains 14 residues. CDR3 nucleotides: TGTGCCAGGACTAGCGGGAGCTTACAAGAGACCCAGTACTTC. It yields the protein CARTSGSLQETQYF.

The genes are TRBV14 and TRBJ2-1; 13 nucleotides align to TRBD2. The CDR3 is made up of 19 amino acids. Germline lookup yields CDR1 SGHDN and CDR2 FVKESK. With 0 bases clipped from V and 2 bases from J, the junction kept 7 bases outside the gene matches. CDR3 loop: CASSQDSGLAGEPYNEQFF. The CDR3 DNA sequence: TGTGCCAGCAGCCAAGATTCAGGACTAGCGGGAGAACCCTACAATGAGCAGTTCTTC.

This clone was seen only a few times. The chain employs TRBV2 and TRBJ1-1; D possibly corresponds to TRBD1 (6 bases). Trimming removed 6 bases from V and 10 bases from J, with 12 bases in between. The CDR3 extends over 11 amino acids. Germline loops: CDR1 SNHLY, CDR2 FYNNEI. The CDR3 DNA reads TGTGCCAGCAGGGAGGCAGGGGCAGCTTTCTTT. Amino acids: CASREAGAAFF.